The sequence of this TCR beta chain was determined in a study of blood T cell repertoires in COVID-19. The wider study: From the United States, Italy and Spain came samples of acute and convalescent COVID-19. T cells, B-cell-depleted T cells, or PBMCs provided the cDNA or gDNA that served as material.

The CDR3 is 13 amino acids. CDR1 SSHAT and CDR2 FNYEAQ come from the germline V gene (reference sequence). Original processing notes: Cell counts per sample came from amplifying reference gene primers. Only in-frame clones appear in the TCRdb table, and some are missing; sequencing was by immunoSEQ multiplex PCR. V, J and clone size are taken as reported in that table, and D and trimming were inferred from the DNA itself. Of tens of thousands of clones in the sample, 85% to 95% were seen once. The chain has TRBV7-7 and TRBJ2-7; TRBD2 matches at 9 bases. This clonotype was sampled from a human donor with active COVID-19. The donor label of this sample is uncertain. The sequencing sample was made of peripheral blood. CDR3 residues: CASSVAGVNEQYF. The CDR3 DNA reads TGTGCTAGCTCAGTAGCGGGAGTTAACGAGCAGTACTTC.